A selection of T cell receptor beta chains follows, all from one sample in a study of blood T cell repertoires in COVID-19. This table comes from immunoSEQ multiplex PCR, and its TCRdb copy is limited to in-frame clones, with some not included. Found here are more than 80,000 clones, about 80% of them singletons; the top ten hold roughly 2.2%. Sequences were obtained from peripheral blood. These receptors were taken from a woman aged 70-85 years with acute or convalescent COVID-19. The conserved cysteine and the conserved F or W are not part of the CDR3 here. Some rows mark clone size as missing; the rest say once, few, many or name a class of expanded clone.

CDR3: SASSPGQDYNEQF; size: NA; V: TRBV20-1; J: TRBJ2-1
CDR3: ASSNPGQKTGELF; size: many; V: TRBV7-9; J: TRBJ2-2
CDR3: ASSVAPTETNEKLF; size: once; V: TRBV9; J: TRBJ1-4
CDR3: ASRLDTATNEKLF; size: NA; V: TRBV6-5; J: TRBJ1-4
CDR3: ASSPGGQSTGELF; size: NA; V: TRBV5-6; J: TRBJ2-2
CDR3: ASSLDRNTEAF; size: NA; V: TRBV28; J: TRBJ1-1
CDR3: ASSQGQSPLH; size: few; V: TRBV3-1/TRBV3-2; J: TRBJ1-6
CDR3: ASSPPSSRADGELF; size: NA; V: TRBV18; J: TRBJ2-2
CDR3: ASSEILSYNSPLH; size: NA; V: TRBV6-1; J: TRBJ1-6
CDR3: ASSLMRDTDTQY; size: once; V: TRBV5-8; J: TRBJ2-3
CDR3: AWSGGQGKDEQF; size: once; V: TRBV30; J: TRBJ2-1
CDR3: ASSYGVWEVSHGYT; size: once; V: TRBV6-7; J: TRBJ1-2
CDR3: ASSLVPRSSGNTIY; size: NA; V: TRBV7-8; J: TRBJ1-3
CDR3: ASSLSGTSVDTQY; size: once; V: TRBV5-1; J: TRBJ2-3
CDR3: ASSDNRGIGGTDTQY; size: once; V: TRBV19; J: TRBJ2-3
CDR3: ASSFDRSPSAYGYT; size: few; V: TRBV7-8; J: TRBJ1-2
CDR3: ASSYDLLPSGTSYEQY; size: NA; V: TRBV6-9; J: TRBJ2-7